The rows below give T cell receptor beta chains drawn from one sample of a study of blood T cell repertoires in COVID-19. Data came from immunoSEQ multiplex PCR; TCRdb stores just in-frame clones and leaves some out. The sample comprises around 16,000 clones, 82% of which are singletons, and less than 25% rests with the top ten. What was sequenced was peripheral blood. Every receptor here comes from a man aged 80 or over with active COVID-19. The CDR3 runs from the conserved cysteine through the conserved F or W. Size is omitted from some rows. Given values are once, few, many or a class for expanded clones.

clone_size j_call v_call cdr3_aa
. TRBJ2-3 TRBV10-3 CAISGGLAGGIRDTQYF
. TRBJ2-7 TRBV5-6 CASSLQARSYEQYF
. TRBJ2-3 TRBV13 CASSTPGGLAGGTSTDTQYF
. TRBJ1-1 TRBV5-5 CASSQTSTVNTEAFF
. TRBJ2-6 TRBV6-5 CASIGSGANVLTF
. TRBJ2-7 TRBV5-8 CASSLVLGGTYEQYF
. TRBJ2-7 TRBV7-9 CASTPRLAGAYEQYF
. TRBJ1-4 TRBV2 CASSEEGPPLSKLFF
. TRBJ2-7 TRBV28 CASSLWGDNEQYF
. TRBJ1-1 TRBV7-9 CASSSTVDTEAFF
. TRBJ2-1 TRBV5-1 CASSMIPGLAGNRDGEQFF
few TRBJ2-5 TRBV6-6 CASTDRKTGQETQYF
. TRBJ2-7 TRBV7-2 CASSPSAGGRYEQYF
. TRBJ2-5 TRBV9 CASSVGIRGLGETQYF
few TRBJ1-1 TRBV19 CASSAGSYDTEAFF
once TRBJ2-1 TRBV2 CASSDGGLAGHNEQFF
. TRBJ2-5 TRBV28 CASRGLAGARGETQYF
. TRBJ2-1 TRBV5-1 CASSLGLLAGINNEQFF